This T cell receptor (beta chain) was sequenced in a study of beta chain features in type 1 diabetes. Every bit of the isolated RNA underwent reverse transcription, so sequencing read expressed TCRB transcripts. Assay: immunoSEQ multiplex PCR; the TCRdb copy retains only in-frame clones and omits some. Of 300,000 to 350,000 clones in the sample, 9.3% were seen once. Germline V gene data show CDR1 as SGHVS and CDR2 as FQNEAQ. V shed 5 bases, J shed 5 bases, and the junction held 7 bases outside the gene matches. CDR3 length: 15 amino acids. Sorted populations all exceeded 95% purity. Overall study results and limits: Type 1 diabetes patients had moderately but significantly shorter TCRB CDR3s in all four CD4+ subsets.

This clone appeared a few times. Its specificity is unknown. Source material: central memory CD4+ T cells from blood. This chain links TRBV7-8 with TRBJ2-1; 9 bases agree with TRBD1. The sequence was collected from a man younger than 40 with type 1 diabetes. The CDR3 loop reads CASSEWTGAHNEQFF. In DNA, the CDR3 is TGTGCCAGCAGCGAGTGGACAGGGGCCCACAATGAGCAGTTCTTC.